This T cell receptor (beta chain) was profiled in a study of T cells in Graves' hyperthyroidism and ophthalmopathy. Trimming at V came to 10 bases and at J to 9 bases, leaving 9 bases not matched to a gene. This CDR3 spans 13 amino acids. The germline gives CDR1 SNHLY, CDR2 FYNNEI. Amplification yielded TCR beta CDR3 regions, with RNA transcripts as the source. In the first-round RT-PCR of the TCR CDR3, the HTBI primer set was used. MiXCR was run by TCRdb on the multiplex PCR reads, yielding one entry per CDR3 protein. The sample lists a few hundred thousand distinct CDR3 sequences, roughly 46% occurring once.

This rearrangement joins TRBV2 to TRBJ2-5, with 12 bases lining up with TRBD2. This clonotype was sampled from a young woman with Graves' hyperthyroidism. Sequenced sample: peripheral blood or thyroid tissue (not recorded which). The chain's CDR3 is CAIGLAGLEAQYF. CDR3 bases: TGTGCCATCGGACTAGCGGGACTCGAGGCCCAGTACTTC.